This T cell receptor beta chain derives from a study of blood T cell repertoires in COVID-19. The CDR3 spans 18 residues. The ends were cut back, 0 bases at V and 2 bases at J, with 17 bases in the middle. CDR1 and CDR2 (germline): KGHSH, LQKENI. How the authors handled the data: Amplification with reference gene primers provided the estimates of nucleated cell counts. TCRdb keeps only in-frame clones here, not all; method: immunoSEQ multiplex PCR. D and trimming were read from the DNA, whereas the V and J calls and clone size are those reported in that table. The sample records 310,000 or so clones, 87% being singletons.

J is TRBJ2-4 and V is TRBV18, with TRBD1 as a possible D gene (6 bases). The sequence was collected from a man aged 50 to 60 with active or convalescent COVID-19. Sequencing was done on a sample of peripheral blood. CDR3 sequence (DNA): TGTGCCAGCTCACCACCTAGGGCCCTCCAGGGGACCAAAAACATTCAGTACTTC. This translates into CASSPPRALQGTKNIQYF.